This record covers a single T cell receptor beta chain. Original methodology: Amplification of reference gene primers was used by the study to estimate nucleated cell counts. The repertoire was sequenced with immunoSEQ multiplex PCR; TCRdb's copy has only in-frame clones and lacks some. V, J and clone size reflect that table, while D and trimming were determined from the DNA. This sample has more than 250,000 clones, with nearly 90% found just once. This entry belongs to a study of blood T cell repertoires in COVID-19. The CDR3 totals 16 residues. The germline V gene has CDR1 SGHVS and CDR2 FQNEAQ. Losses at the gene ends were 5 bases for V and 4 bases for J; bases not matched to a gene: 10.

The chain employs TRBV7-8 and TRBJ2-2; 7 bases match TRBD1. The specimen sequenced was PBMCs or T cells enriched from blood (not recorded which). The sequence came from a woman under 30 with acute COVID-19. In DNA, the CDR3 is TGTGCCAGCAGCCGAGGGGACAGTGGTGTCACCGGGGAGCTGTTTTTT. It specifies CASSRGDSGVTGELFF.